The rows below give T cell receptor beta chains drawn from one sample of a study of blood T cell repertoires in COVID-19. Profiled with immunoSEQ multiplex PCR; TCRdb holds only in-frame clones, not every one. This table has about 51,000 clones, approximately 86% appearing once. The specimen sequenced was peripheral blood. Receptors were obtained from a man aged 55 to 70 with acute or convalescent COVID-19. The CDR3 runs from the conserved cysteine through the conserved F or W. A D gene is named only where the DNA matches it firmly. Not all rows give a size; the values are once, few, many and, for expanded clones, a class.

d_gene | j_gene | v_gene | abundance | len | CDR3aa | CDR3nt
NA | TRBJ1-1 | TRBV12-3/TRBV12-4 | few | 12 | CASSFGSPEAFF | TGTGCCAGCAGTTTTGGGAGTCCTGAAGCTTTCTTT
NA | TRBJ2-1 | TRBV12-5 | NA | 14 | CASGGTALGNEQFF | TGTGCTAGTGGGGGGACTGCCCTGGGCAATGAGCAGTTCTTC
NA | TRBJ2-1 | TRBV29-1 | NA | 13 | CSVGPTGYNEQFF | TGCAGCGTTGGCCCGACAGGTTACAATGAGCAGTTCTTC
TRBD2 | TRBJ2-2 | TRBV27 | once | 16 | CASSPYLAGGTGELFF | TGTGCCAGCAGTCCCTACCTAGCGGGAGGCACCGGGGAGCTGTTTTTT
NA | TRBJ2-3 | TRBV4-1 | once | 16 | CASSQDNRPGLDTQYF | TGCGCCAGCAGCCAAGACAATCGCCCAGGACTTGATACGCAGTATTTT
NA | TRBJ1-1 | TRBV11-3 | NA | 13 | CASSFHQRAEAFF | TGTGCCAGCAGCTTTCATCAGCGCGCTGAAGCTTTCTTT
TRBD2 | TRBJ2-2 | TRBV6-5 | NA | 16 | CASSYRLAGETGELFF | TGTGCCAGCAGTTATAGACTAGCGGGAGAGACCGGGGAGCTGTTTTTT
NA | TRBJ1-3 | TRBV2 | NA | 11 | CASSVSSTIYF | TGTGCCAGCAGTGTTTCGAGCACCATATATTTT
NA | TRBJ2-7 | TRBV2 | few | 13 | CASTGGNSYEQYF | TGTGCCAGCACCGGAGGGAACTCCTACGAGCAGTACTTC
TRBD2 | TRBJ2-3 | TRBV11-2 | NA | 17 | CASSLTPGSGSTDTQYF | TGTGCCAGCAGCTTAACTCCCGGTAGCGGGAGCACAGATACGCAGTATTTT
TRBD1 | TRBJ2-1 | TRBV5-4 | NA | 14 | CASSAPGQPNEQFF | TGTGCCAGCAGCGCCCCGGGACAGCCGAATGAGCAGTTCTTC
NA | TRBJ1-2 | TRBV5-4 | NA | 15 | CASSLRQGTNYGYTF | TGTGCCAGCAGCTTGAGGCAGGGGACTAACTATGGCTACACCTTC
TRBD2 | TRBJ2-1 | TRBV4-1 | NA | 17 | CASSQESGLAGYNEQFF | TGCGCCAGCAGCCAAGAATCGGGACTAGCGGGCTACAATGAGCAGTTCTTC
NA | TRBJ2-7 | TRBV12-3/TRBV12-4 | NA | 12 | CASSNRPREQYF | TGTGCCAGCAGCAATCGCCCGAGGGAGCAGTACTTC
NA | TRBJ1-5 | TRBV24-1 | NA | 12 | CATSDLNQPQHF | TGTGCCACCAGTGACCTGAATCAGCCCCAGCATTTT
NA | TRBJ2-4 | TRBV20-1 | NA | 11 | CSKGVFGSLYF | TGCAGTAAGGGGGTATTCGGCTCACTGTACTTC
TRBD2 | TRBJ2-7 | TRBV7-2 | NA | 17 | CASSWVWAGELSYEQYF | TGTGCCAGCAGCTGGGTCTGGGCGGGGGAACTCTCCTACGAGCAGTACTTC
NA | TRBJ1-1 | TRBV6-4 | NA | 11 | CASSDVNEAFF | TGTGCCAGCAGTGACGTAAATGAAGCTTTCTTT
TRBD2 | TRBJ2-7 | TRBV4-1 | NA | 16 | CASSIRSGGDPREQYF | TGCGCCAGCAGCATACGAAGCGGGGGAGATCCGCGCGAGCAGTACTTC
NA | TRBJ1-1 | TRBV28 | NA | 13 | CASRRGGNTEAFF | TGTGCCAGCAGAAGGGGGGGGAACACTGAAGCTTTCTTT
NA | TRBJ2-5 | TRBV4-1 | NA | 12 | CASRQGRETQYF | TGCGCCAGCAGACAGGGCAGGGAGACCCAGTACTTC
TRBD2 | TRBJ2-3 | TRBV4-1 | NA | 20 | CASSQDPTTSGRLSTDTQYF | TGCGCCAGCAGCCAAGATCCCACTACTAGCGGCCGCCTTAGCACAGATACGCAGTATTTT
NA | TRBJ2-7 | TRBV27 | NA | 15 | CASIPTGRVPYEQYF | TGTGCCAGCATCCCCACAGGGCGTGTTCCATACGAGCAGTACTTC
NA | TRBJ1-1 | TRBV2 | NA | 11 | CASSDMGRAFF | TGTGCCAGCAGTGATATGGGGAGAGCTTTCTTT
TRBD1 | TRBJ2-5 | TRBV4-1 | NA | 14 | CASSQRTGQETQYF | TGCGCCAGCAGCCAACGGACAGGACAAGAGACCCAGTACTTC
NA | TRBJ2-7 | TRBV2 | NA | 13 | CATLDEGYYEQYF | TGTGCCACCCTAGACGAGGGCTACTACGAGCAGTACTTC
NA | TRBJ2-1 | TRBV11-1 | NA | 15 | CASSLGESSYNEQFF | TGTGCCAGCAGCTTAGGGGAGAGCTCCTACAATGAGCAGTTCTTC
TRBD1 | TRBJ1-5 | TRBV19 | NA | 18 | CASSIEGQGLLSNQPQHF | TGTGCCAGTAGTATAGAGGGACAGGGACTTCTTAGCAATCAGCCCCAGCATTTT
TRBD1 | TRBJ2-3 | TRBV7-9 | NA | 14 | CASSDRGRTDTQYF | TGTGCCAGCAGCGATAGGGGGCGCACAGATACGCAGTATTTT
TRBD1 | TRBJ1-5 | TRBV2 | NA | 15 | CASKGGTGANQPQHF | TGTGCCAGCAAAGGAGGGACAGGGGCAAATCAGCCCCAGCATTTT
NA | TRBJ2-3 | TRBV11-2 | once | 12 | CASTPRVDTQYF | TGTGCCAGCACCCCCCGCGTGGATACGCAGTATTTT
TRBD2 | TRBJ2-7 | TRBV9 | NA | 15 | CASSVEGGGAYEQYF | TGTGCCAGCAGCGTAGAAGGCGGGGGGGCATACGAGCAGTACTTC
TRBD2 | TRBJ2-1 | TRBV11-3 | NA | 17 | CASSAGTSRSSYNEQFF | TGTGCCAGCAGCGCGGGGACTAGCAGAAGCTCCTACAATGAGCAGTTCTTC
TRBD1 | TRBJ2-1 | TRBV7-2 | NA | 11 | CASRKDRGLFF | TGTGCCAGCAGAAAGGACAGGGGGCTCTTCTTC
NA | TRBJ2-5 | TRBV7-9 | NA | 13 | CASSLKGRETQYF | TGTGCCAGCAGCCTAAAGGGGAGGGAGACCCAGTACTTC
TRBD1 | TRBJ2-1 | TRBV18 | NA | 13 | CASSSGQGNEQFF | TGTGCCAGCTCATCGGGACAGGGGAATGAGCAGTTCTTC
NA | TRBJ1-4 | TRBV2 | NA | 14 | CASRRLATNEKLFF | TGTGCCAGCAGACGACTAGCAACTAATGAAAAACTGTTTTTT
NA | TRBJ1-3 | TRBV9 | NA | 14 | CASSGTGRGNTIYF | TGTGCCAGCAGCGGCACAGGGAGAGGAAACACCATATATTTT
NA | TRBJ2-1 | TRBV11-2 | NA | 14 | CASSAPPGSNEQFF | TGTGCCAGCAGCGCGCCCCCGGGGAGCAATGAGCAGTTCTTC
NA | TRBJ1-2 | TRBV12-3/TRBV12-4 | NA | 13 | CASRSTGLGGYTF | TGTGCCAGCAGGTCAACAGGGCTTGGGGGCTACACCTTC
NA | TRBJ2-3 | TRBV19 | few | 15 | CASSGAGVSTDTQYF | TGTGCCAGTAGCGGGGCAGGGGTCAGCACAGATACGCAGTATTTT
NA | TRBJ2-7 | TRBV5-4 | few | 15 | CASSWAAGTDYEQYF | TGTGCCAGCAGCTGGGCCGCGGGGACAGACTACGAGCAGTACTTC
NA | TRBJ1-5 | TRBV19 | NA | 18 | CASNPAGPLRGSNQPQHF | TGTGCCAGTAACCCGGCGGGGCCTTTACGGGGTAGCAATCAGCCCCAGCATTTT
NA | TRBJ2-7 | TRBV10-1 | once | 14 | CASSDAGQRDEQYF | TGCGCCAGCAGTGACGCCGGACAGCGAGACGAGCAGTACTTC
TRBD1 | TRBJ2-7 | TRBV5-5 | NA | 15 | CASSQHRDSSHEQYF | TGTGCCAGCAGCCAGCACCGGGACAGCTCCCACGAGCAGTACTTC
NA | TRBJ1-2 | TRBV7-2 | once | 14 | CASSYRPNRAGYTF | TGTGCCAGCAGCTACCGCCCGAACAGAGCTGGCTACACCTTC
TRBD1 | TRBJ2-6 | TRBV14 | NA | 16 | CASSQVQGRRANVLTF | TGTGCCAGCAGCCAAGTACAGGGGCGTCGGGCCAACGTCCTGACTTTC
TRBD1 | TRBJ1-1 | TRBV13 | NA | 14 | CASTHRGAQTEAFF | TGTGCCAGCACCCACAGGGGGGCCCAGACTGAAGCTTTCTTT
TRBD2 | TRBJ2-1 | TRBV19 | NA | 18 | CACKRGIGPLPNYNEQFF | TGTGCCTGTAAGCGGGGAATCGGCCCCCTGCCTAACTACAATGAGCAGTTCTTC
TRBD2 | TRBJ2-7 | TRBV7-2 | once | 17 | CASSLAPGLETYYEQYF | TGTGCCAGCAGCTTAGCCCCGGGACTAGAGACCTATTACGAGCAGTACTTC
TRBD1 | TRBJ1-3 | TRBV19 | once | 15 | CASSSGTGSGNTIYF | TGTGCCAGTAGTTCCGGGACAGGGTCTGGAAACACCATATATTTT